This T cell receptor (beta chain) was obtained from a study of PD-1 blockade in classical Hodgkin lymphoma. Study overall: Once every 2 weeks, patients received intravenous nivolumab at 3 mg/kg. Study outcomes and limitations: By C4D1 there was a significant rise in CD4+ TCR diversity but not in CD8+ TCR diversity. Complete responders entered with baseline diversity on par with newly diagnosed patients, the results showed.

The junction had 7 bases not matched to a gene; V was cut back by 5 bases and J by 2 bases. CDR1 is SGHTA and CDR2 is FQGNSA in the germline V gene. This CDR3 comprises 16 residues. Generated by immunoSEQ multiplex PCR, the TCRdb table keeps only in-frame clones and is missing some. Of over 15,000 clones in the sample, approximately 81% were seen once. A remark on this clone: Its matching antigen is unknown.

Time point meaning: cycle 4 day 1 (C4D1), after less than 7 weeks of nivolumab. Every patient relapsed after autologous stem cell transplantation, and brentuximab vedotin exposure varied. Investigators isolated CD4+ T cells from thawed PBMCs through magnetic negative selection. The V and J genes are TRBV7-2 and TRBJ2-5; 11 bases fit TRBD2. This clonotype originated in a human donor with classical Hodgkin lymphoma. The sequenced sample was CD4+ T cells from blood, obtained before the fourth cycle of nivolumab. The CDR3 is CASSPGLAGRQETQYF. DNA of the CDR3: TGTGCCAGCAGCCCTGGACTAGCGGGTAGACAAGAGACCCAGTACTTC.